The 11 T cell receptor beta chains given below trace back to one sample, sequenced in a study of blood T cell repertoires in COVID-19. Sequencing used immunoSEQ multiplex PCR; TCRdb keeps in-frame clones, though not all of them. The table shows around 60,000 clones, with around 90% occurring only once. What was sequenced was peripheral blood. All receptors derive from a man in his sixties with acute or convalescent COVID-19.

This clone appeared once. The V gene is TRBV2, the J gene TRBJ2-1, with D possibly matching TRBD2 (5 bases). Germline V gives CDR1 SNHLY, CDR2 FYNNEI. This CDR3 has 15 residues. V lost 2 bases and J 8 bases, leaving 16 bases between the germline ends. The DNA of the CDR3 is TGTGCCAGCAGTGAAAGTAGTTGGGCCGGGGATGAGCAGTTCTTC. Its translation: CASSESSWAGDEQFF.

The rearrangement joins TRBV27 to TRBJ2-1; 12 bases are a match to TRBD2. Germline-derived CDR1 and CDR2 are MNHEY and SMNVEV (reference sequence). V lost 5 bases to trimming and J lost 9 bases; unmatched junction nucleotides: 8. The CDR3 length is 15 residues. The CDR3, as DNA: TGTGCCAGCAGTCCGGCGACTAGCGGGGGCGCTGAGCAGTTCTTC. This encodes CASSPATSGGAEQFF.

The genes are TRBV18 and TRBJ2-7; 7 positions agree with TRBD2. The CDR3 extends over 16 amino acids. Trimming took 2 bases from V and 1 from J; bases not matched to a gene: 8. The germline gives CDR1 KGHSH, CDR2 LQKENI. CDR3 sequence reads: CASSPEGTGGSYEQYF. The DNA of the CDR3 is TGTGCCAGCTCACCAGAGGGAACGGGGGGTTCCTACGAGCAGTACTTC.

Points on this clone: The junction departs from the called germline gene at one end, perhaps through a read error. The chain joins TRBV7-9 to TRBJ1-1; D ambiguous. The CDR3 is made up of 10 amino acids. Germline lookup yields CDR1 SEHNR and CDR2 FQNEAQ (reference sequence). CDR3 loop: CASSHVNAVF. The DNA of the CDR3 is TGTGCCAGCAGCCACGTTAACGCAGTCTTT.

The chain carries TRBV7-9 and TRBJ1-4, with D uncertain. CDR1 is SEHNR and CDR2 is FQNEAQ in the germline V gene (reference sequence). Trimming cost V 3 bases and J 4 bases, with 6 bases left between them. The CDR3 is 13 residues long. CDR3 region: CASSFTSNEKLFF. CDR3 in DNA: TGTGCCAGCAGCTTCACCAGTAATGAAAAACTGTTTTTT.

The chain carries TRBV11-2 and TRBJ2-7; the match to TRBD1 covers 7 bases. The CDR3 spans 14 residues. CDR1 is SGHAT and CDR2 is FQNNGV in the germline V gene. The V and J ends lost 5 bases and 9 bases, in that order; junction bases with no gene match: 13. The DNA of the CDR3 is TGTGCCAGCAGCCATGGACAGGTTAAAGGGGGGCAGTACTTC. Amino acid sequence: CASSHGQVKGGQYF.

This sequence joins TRBV24-1 and TRBJ1-1; 7 nucleotides match TRBD1. The ends lost 2 bases at V and 0 bases at J; junction bases unmatched: 5. CDR1 KGHDR and CDR2 SFDVKD come from the germline V gene. The CDR3 is 16 residues long. The CDR3 DNA reads TGTGCCACCAGTGATTCCCGGACAGGCCTGAACACTGAAGCTTTCTTT. This sequence encodes CATSDSRTGLNTEAFF.

The V gene is TRBV27, the J gene TRBJ1-4; TRBD1 aligns across 10 bases. Trimming took 4 bases from V and 8 from J; bases not matched to a gene: 4. The V gene's germline CDR1 is MNHEY and CDR2 SMNVEV (reference sequence). The CDR3 sequence is 14 residues long. CDR3 sequence: CASSSGQGKEKLFF. Here the CDR3 DNA reads TGTGCCAGCAGTTCGGGACAGGGGAAGGAAAAACTGTTTTTT.

The J gene is TRBJ2-2, the V gene TRBV11-2; 9 positions match TRBD1. J was trimmed by 7 bases and V by 5 bases; bases with no gene match: 5. CDR3 size: 14 residues. CDR1 and CDR2 (germline): SGHAT, FQNNGV. CDR3 DNA sequence: TGTGCCAGCAGCCGAGACAGGGGGGACGGGGAGCTGTTTTTT. This gives the protein CASSRDRGDGELFF.

This chain joins TRBV27 and TRBJ1-3; unclear D gene. The ends were cut back, 2 bases at V and 8 bases at J, with 10 bases in the middle. The CDR3 length is 13 residues. Germline CDR1 reads MNHEY; CDR2 reads SMNVEV (reference sequence). CDR3 nucleotide sequence: TGTGCCAGCAGTTTACGTTTCGGTCACACCATATATTTT. Translated, it gives CASSLRFGHTIYF.

The V gene is TRBV5-1, the J gene TRBJ1-1; 9 bases are a match to TRBD1. Germline V gene data show CDR1 as SGHRS and CDR2 as YFSETQ. The length of the CDR3 is 15 residues. The J segment lost 8 bases and the V segment lost 4 bases, leaving 12 bases of the junction unmatched. CDR3 nucleotides: TGCGCCAGCAGCCCAAGCCCGGGGACAGGGAGAGAAGCTTTCTTT. This translates into CASSPSPGTGREAFF.